The rows below give T cell receptor beta chains drawn from one sample of a study of T cell responses to AZD1222 COVID-19 vaccine. Sequencing was performed with immunoSEQ multiplex PCR; in TCRdb, only in-frame clones are kept and a portion is missing. Seen here are about 160,000 clones, around 93% observed once, and the top ten hold under 5%. The sequencing here drew on peripheral blood, taken on day 0 of AZD1222 vaccination. The receptors were sampled from an adult in good health. Each CDR3 is given with its conserved first and last residue. A D gene is named only where the DNA matches it firmly. The size of a clone is reported for some rows only, either as once, few or many, or as a class for expanded clones.

j_call	clone_size	v_call	d_call	cdr3_nt	cdr3_aa
TRBJ1-2	NA	TRBV28	NA	TGTGCCAGCAGTTTGGCAGCTAACGGCTACACCTTC	CASSLAANGYTF
TRBJ2-7	NA	TRBV7-8	NA	TGTGCCAGTTCTACAGGCTACGAGCAGTACTTC	CASSTGYEQYF
TRBJ1-1	NA	TRBV6-5	TRBD1	TGTGCCAGCAGTTACGGGACAGACCAAAACACTGAAGCTTTCTTT	CASSYGTDQNTEAFF
TRBJ2-6	once	TRBV3-1/TRBV3-2	TRBD1	TGTGCCAGCAGCCACCTTCCGGGACAGGGCTCCTCTGGGGCCAACGTCCTGACTTTC	CASSHLPGQGSSGANVLTF
TRBJ1-5	few	TRBV12-3/TRBV12-4	TRBD1	TGTGCCAGCAGGGCGACAGGGAATCAGCCCCAGCATTTT	CASRATGNQPQHF
TRBJ1-4	NA	TRBV5-5	NA	TGTGCCAGCAGCTTACTCCCCGGGACTAATGAAAAACTGTTTTTT	CASSLLPGTNEKLFF
TRBJ1-1	NA	TRBV5-1	NA	TGCGCCAGCAGCTTGTCAGGGTCAGGAAACACTGAAGCTTTCTTT	CASSLSGSGNTEAFF
TRBJ2-2	NA	TRBV19	TRBD1	TGTGCCAGTAGTACTCGGACAGGGTTGAACACCGGGGAGCTGTTTTTT	CASSTRTGLNTGELFF
TRBJ2-1	NA	TRBV24-1	TRBD2	TGTGCCACCAGTGGTGTGACGGGAGGGGAAACCTACAATGAGCAGTTCTTC	CATSGVTGGETYNEQFF
TRBJ2-7	once	TRBV11-2	TRBD2	TGTGCCAGCAGCTTCATGGGACTAGCGGGAGAGCGCTACGAGCAGTACTTC	CASSFMGLAGERYEQYF
TRBJ2-1	NA	TRBV13	TRBD2	TGTGCCAGCAGCTTAACGTACAGGCTAGCGGGAGATGGCAATGAGCAGTTCTTC	CASSLTYRLAGDGNEQFF
TRBJ2-1	NA	TRBV7-9	TRBD2	TGTGCCAGCAGGCTAGCGGGACCTTACAATGAGCAGTTCTTC	CASRLAGPYNEQFF
TRBJ2-2	NA	TRBV5-4	NA	TGTGCCAGCAGCTTGGATATGGGACTCGGGGAGCTGTTTTTT	CASSLDMGLGELFF
TRBJ2-1	NA	TRBV5-8	TRBD2	TGTGCCAGCAGCCCCGCGGGGGGTAGAACCAACAATGAGCAGTTCTTC	CASSPAGGRTNNEQFF
TRBJ1-2	NA	TRBV9	NA	TGTGCCAGCAGCGCCTCCGTTGGAGACAGGAAGAACTATGGCTACACCTTC	CASSASVGDRKNYGYTF
TRBJ1-5	NA	TRBV5-5	NA	TGTGCCAGCAGCTTGACCCGGGGGAGCAATCAGCCCCAGCATTTT	CASSLTRGSNQPQHF
TRBJ2-4	NA	TRBV28	NA	TGTGCCAGCACTGTTCGGTCAGGGGACTTGGCCAAAAACATTCAGTACTTC	CASTVRSGDLAKNIQYF
TRBJ2-2	NA	TRBV28	NA	TGTGCCAGCAGCGAATCTACAGGGGAGCTGTTTTTT	CASSESTGELFF
TRBJ2-7	many	TRBV3-1/TRBV3-2	NA	TGTGCCAGCAGCCAAGTGAAGGGGCCCTACGAGCAGTACTTC	CASSQVKGPYEQYF
TRBJ2-7	NA	TRBV6-1	TRBD1	TGTGCCAGCAGTCCAACCGGGACAGGGGCCCACGAGCAGTACTTC	CASSPTGTGAHEQYF
TRBJ1-5	NA	TRBV7-2	NA	TGTGCCAGCAGCTTAACCAGGACTAAGCCCCAGCATTTT	CASSLTRTKPQHF
TRBJ2-5	NA	TRBV27	TRBD2	TGTGCCAGCAGTTTGGGACTAGCGGGTCGCCAAGAGACCCAGTACTTC	CASSLGLAGRQETQYF
TRBJ1-1	NA	TRBV12-3/TRBV12-4	NA	TGTGCCAGCAGTTCCAGCAGGGAAGCTTTCTTT	CASSSSREAFF
TRBJ2-7	few	TRBV12-5	NA	TGTGCTAGTGGTTTGATGGCGGACGAGCAGTACTTC	CASGLMADEQYF
TRBJ1-5	NA	TRBV6-2/TRBV6-3	NA	TGTGCCAGCAGTTACTCGACAGGACGAAATCAGCCCCAGCATTTT	CASSYSTGRNQPQHF
TRBJ1-3	NA	TRBV6-5	TRBD1	TGTGCCGTTGCCAAGGGACAGTCCTCTGGAAACACCATATATTTT	CAVAKGQSSGNTIYF
TRBJ1-3	NA	TRBV28	NA	TGTGCCAGCAGTTTTGGGGGGGCGAGTGGAAACACCATATATTTT	CASSFGGASGNTIYF
TRBJ2-7	NA	TRBV10-2	NA	TGCGCCAGCAGTGAGTTCGCAGGGCGAAACTACGAGCAGTACTTC	CASSEFAGRNYEQYF
TRBJ2-2	NA	TRBV3-1/TRBV3-2	TRBD2	TGTGCCAGCAGCCAGAGCGGGAGGGCCCCACCCGGGGAGCTGTTTTTT	CASSQSGRAPPGELFF
TRBJ2-7	once	TRBV9	TRBD2	TGTGCCAGCAGCCCTTCCTCTCGGGGGGCCTACGAGCAGTACTTC	CASSPSSRGAYEQYF
TRBJ1-4	NA	TRBV30	NA	TGTGCCTGGAGTAAGGAAAAACTGTTTTTT	CAWSKEKLFF
TRBJ1-1	NA	TRBV30	NA	TGTGCCTGGAGGGGAACGCCGAACACTGAAGCTTTCTTT	CAWRGTPNTEAFF
TRBJ1-2	NA	TRBV6-5	TRBD1	TGTGCCAGCAGGAGGACAGGGGGCGATGGCTACACCTTC	CASRRTGGDGYTF
TRBJ2-6	NA	TRBV7-3	NA	TGTGCCAGCAGCTTACTGGGCAGGGTGGCTGGGGCCAACGTCCTGACTTTC	CASSLLGRVAGANVLTF
TRBJ1-1	once	TRBV28	NA	TGTGCCAGCAGTTCTCAGGGCCGGGGTTACACTGAAGCTTTCTTT	CASSSQGRGYTEAFF
TRBJ1-6	NA	TRBV30	NA	TGTGCCTGGAGGGGGTCCTATAATTCACCCCTCCACTTT	CAWRGSYNSPLHF
TRBJ2-3	NA	TRBV3-1/TRBV3-2	NA	TGTGCCAGCAGCCAGGGGAAGACAGGCCCTACAGATACGCAGTATTTT	CASSQGKTGPTDTQYF
TRBJ2-1	once	TRBV4-1	TRBD2	TGCGCCAGCAGCCAATTTTTGGGACTAGCGTGGAACAATGAGCAGTTCTTC	CASSQFLGLAWNNEQFF
TRBJ2-1	NA	TRBV10-3	NA	TGTGCCATTAGCCCTAGCGCTCCCTACAATGAGCAGTTCTTC	CAISPSAPYNEQFF